This T cell receptor beta chain was captured in a study of blood T cell repertoires in COVID-19. The overall study: Sample material is recorded as cDNA or gDNA derived from T cells, B-cell-depleted T cells, or PBMCs.

Per the original data handling: The assay estimated nucleated cells by amplifying reference gene primers. The assay was immunoSEQ multiplex PCR, and TCRdb's table has in-frame clones only and misses some. V, J and clone size are those of that table, while D and trimming were read from the DNA. The sample shows about 180,000 clones, around 85% of them seen only once. The CDR3 has 15 residues. V shed 1 base and J shed 0 bases, with 7 bases lying between them. Germline values: CDR1 LNHDA, CDR2 SQIVND (reference sequence). Study members were between 18 and 89 years old and lived in approximately 25 US regions.

The sequencing sample was made of PBMCs or T cells enriched from blood (not recorded which). The sequence was collected from a middle-aged man who had recovered from COVID-19. The V and J genes are TRBV19 and TRBJ1-5; D gene unclear. For the CDR3, the DNA is TGTGCCAGTAGTATAGTCCCCCTTAGCAATCAGCCCCAGCATTTT. It encodes CASSIVPLSNQPQHF.